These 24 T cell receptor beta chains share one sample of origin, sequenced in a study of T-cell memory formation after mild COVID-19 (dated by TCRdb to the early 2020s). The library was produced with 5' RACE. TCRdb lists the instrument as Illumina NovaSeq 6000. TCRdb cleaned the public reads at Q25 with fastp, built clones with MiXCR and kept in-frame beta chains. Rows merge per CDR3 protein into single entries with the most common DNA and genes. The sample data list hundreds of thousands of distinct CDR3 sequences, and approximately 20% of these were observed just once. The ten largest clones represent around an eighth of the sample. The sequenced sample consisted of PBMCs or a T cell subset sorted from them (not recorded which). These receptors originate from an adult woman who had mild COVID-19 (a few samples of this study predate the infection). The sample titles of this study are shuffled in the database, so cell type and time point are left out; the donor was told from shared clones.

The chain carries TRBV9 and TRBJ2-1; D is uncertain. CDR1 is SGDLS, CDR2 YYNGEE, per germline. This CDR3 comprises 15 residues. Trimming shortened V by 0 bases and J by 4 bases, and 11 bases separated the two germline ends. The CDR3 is CASSVDPGDYNEQFF. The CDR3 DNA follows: TGTGCCAGCAGCGTAGATCCAGGAGATTACAATGAGCAGTTCTTC.

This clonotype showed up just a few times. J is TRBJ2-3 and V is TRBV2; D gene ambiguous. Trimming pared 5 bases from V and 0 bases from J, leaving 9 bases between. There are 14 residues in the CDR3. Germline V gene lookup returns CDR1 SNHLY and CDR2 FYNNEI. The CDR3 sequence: CASSRQASTDTQYF. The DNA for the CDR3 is TGTGCCAGCAGTCGGCAGGCTAGCACAGATACGCAGTATTTT.

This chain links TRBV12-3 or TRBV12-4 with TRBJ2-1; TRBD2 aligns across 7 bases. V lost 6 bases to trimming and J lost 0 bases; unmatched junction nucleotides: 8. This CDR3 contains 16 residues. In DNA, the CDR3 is TGTGCCAGCAGACAGGTGGGCGGGGGCTCCTACAATGAGCAGTTCTTC. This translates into CASRQVGGGSYNEQFF.

The CDR3 coding sequence is TGTGCCAGCAGCCCGGGCCTCCGCCTGGGTGGAGATACGCAGTATTTT. Its translation is CASSPGLRLGGDTQYF. The J gene is TRBJ2-3, the V gene TRBV5-6; D is undetermined. This CDR3 is 16 amino acids long. Germline values: CDR1 SGHDT, CDR2 YYEEEE. Trimming took off 4 bases at V and 5 bases at J, with 20 bases between the two ends.

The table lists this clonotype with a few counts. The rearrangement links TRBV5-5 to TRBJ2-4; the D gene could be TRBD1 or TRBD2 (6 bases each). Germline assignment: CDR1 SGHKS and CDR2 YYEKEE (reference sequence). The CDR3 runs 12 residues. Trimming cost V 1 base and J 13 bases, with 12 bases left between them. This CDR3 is CASSLRGVPQYF. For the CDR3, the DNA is TGTGCCAGCAGCTTGAGGGGGGTCCCCCAGTACTTC.

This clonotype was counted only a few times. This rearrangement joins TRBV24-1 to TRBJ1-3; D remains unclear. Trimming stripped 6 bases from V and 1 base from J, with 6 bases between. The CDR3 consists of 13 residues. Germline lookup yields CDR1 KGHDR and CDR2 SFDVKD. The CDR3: CATSSSSGNTIYF. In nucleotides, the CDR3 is TGTGCCACCAGTTCAAGTTCTGGAAACACCATATATTTT.

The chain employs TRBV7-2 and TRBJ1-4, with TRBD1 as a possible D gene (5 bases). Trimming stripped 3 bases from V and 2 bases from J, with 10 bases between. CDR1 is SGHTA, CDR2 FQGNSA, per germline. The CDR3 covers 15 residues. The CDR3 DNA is TGTGCCAGCAGCTTTGGGGCAGGGACTAATGAAAAACTGTTTTTT. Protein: CASSFGAGTNEKLFF. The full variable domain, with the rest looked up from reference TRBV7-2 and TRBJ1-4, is GAGVSQSPSNKVTEKGKDVELRCDPISGHTALYWYRQSLGQGLEFLIYFQGNSAPDKSGLPSDRFSAERTGGSVSTLTIQRTQQEDSAVYLCASSFGAGTNEKLFFGSGTQLSVL.

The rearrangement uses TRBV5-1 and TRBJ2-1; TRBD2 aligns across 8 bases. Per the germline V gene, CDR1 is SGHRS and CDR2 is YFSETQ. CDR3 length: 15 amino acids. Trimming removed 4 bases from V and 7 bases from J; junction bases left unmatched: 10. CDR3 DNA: TGCGCCAGCAGCCCCCTGGCGGGAGGATTGAATGAGCAGTTCTTC. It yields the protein CASSPLAGGLNEQFF.

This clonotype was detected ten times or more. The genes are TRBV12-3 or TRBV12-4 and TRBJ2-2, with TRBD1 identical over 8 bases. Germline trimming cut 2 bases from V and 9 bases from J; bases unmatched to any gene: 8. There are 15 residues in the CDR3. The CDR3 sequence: CASSLWTGMGRELFF. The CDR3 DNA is TGTGCCAGCAGTTTATGGACAGGGATGGGCCGGGAGCTGTTTTTT.

The CDR3 DNA reads TGTGCCAGCAGCCCCGGACTAGCCCTAGAGACCCAGTACTTC. This encodes CASSPGLALETQYF. This chain uses TRBV9 with TRBJ2-5; TRBD2 aligns across 8 bases. CDR1 and CDR2 from the germline V gene are SGDLS and YYNGEE. The CDR3 spans 14 residues. The junction had 6 bases not matched to a gene; V was cut back by 4 bases and J by 4 bases.

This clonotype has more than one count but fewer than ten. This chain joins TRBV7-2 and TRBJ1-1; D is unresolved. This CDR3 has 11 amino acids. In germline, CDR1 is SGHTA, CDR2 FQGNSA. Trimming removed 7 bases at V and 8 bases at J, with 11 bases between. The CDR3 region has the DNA TGTGCCAGCACCTTTACCGGGGAAGCTTTCTTT. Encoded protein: CASTFTGEAFF.

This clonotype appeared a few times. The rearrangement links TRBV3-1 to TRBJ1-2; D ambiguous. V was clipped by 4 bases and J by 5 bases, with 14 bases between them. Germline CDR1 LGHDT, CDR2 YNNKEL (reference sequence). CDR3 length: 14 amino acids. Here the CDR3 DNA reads TGTGCCAGCAGCCGCGCTCTACCGACTTATGGCTACACCTTC. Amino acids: CASSRALPTYGYTF.

In DNA, the CDR3 is TGTGCCAGCAGCCAACAGCTAATCGGCTACACCTTC. It is translated as CASSQQLIGYTF. This sequence joins TRBV5-6 and TRBJ1-2, with unresolved D. CDR1 is SGHDT and CDR2 is YYEEEE in the germline V gene. This CDR3 is built from 12 residues. V shed 4 bases and J shed 8 bases, with 12 bases lying between them.

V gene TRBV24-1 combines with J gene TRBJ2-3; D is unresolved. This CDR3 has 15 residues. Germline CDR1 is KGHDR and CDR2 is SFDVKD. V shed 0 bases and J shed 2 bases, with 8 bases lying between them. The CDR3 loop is CATSDLETHTDTQYF. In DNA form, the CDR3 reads TGTGCCACCAGTGATTTGGAGACCCACACAGATACGCAGTATTTT.

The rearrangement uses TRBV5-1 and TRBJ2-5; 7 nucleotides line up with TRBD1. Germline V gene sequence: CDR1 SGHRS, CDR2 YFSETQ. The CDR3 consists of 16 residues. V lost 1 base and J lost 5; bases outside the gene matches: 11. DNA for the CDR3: TGCGCCAGCAGCTTGATGCCGGGTACAGGGGTGGAGACCCAGTACTTC. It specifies CASSLMPGTGVETQYF.

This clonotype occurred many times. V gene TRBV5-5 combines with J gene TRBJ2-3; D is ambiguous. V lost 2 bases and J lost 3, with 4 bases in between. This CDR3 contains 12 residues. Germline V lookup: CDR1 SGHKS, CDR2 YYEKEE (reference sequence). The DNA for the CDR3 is TGTGCCAGCAGCTTTAATACAGATACGCAGTATTTT. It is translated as CASSFNTDTQYF.

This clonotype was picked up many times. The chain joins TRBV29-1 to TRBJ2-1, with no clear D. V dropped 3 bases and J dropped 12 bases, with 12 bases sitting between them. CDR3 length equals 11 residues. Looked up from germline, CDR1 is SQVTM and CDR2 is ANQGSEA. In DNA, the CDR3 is TGCAGCGTTGATCCGGGTTCGGGGCAGTTCTTC. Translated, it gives CSVDPGSGQFF.

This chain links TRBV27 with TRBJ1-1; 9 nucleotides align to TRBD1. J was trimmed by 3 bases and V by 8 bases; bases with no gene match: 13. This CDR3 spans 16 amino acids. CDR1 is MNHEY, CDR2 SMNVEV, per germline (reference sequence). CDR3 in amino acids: CASRPGQGLSYTEAFF. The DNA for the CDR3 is TGTGCCAGCCGGCCGGGACAGGGACTATCATACACTGAAGCTTTCTTT.

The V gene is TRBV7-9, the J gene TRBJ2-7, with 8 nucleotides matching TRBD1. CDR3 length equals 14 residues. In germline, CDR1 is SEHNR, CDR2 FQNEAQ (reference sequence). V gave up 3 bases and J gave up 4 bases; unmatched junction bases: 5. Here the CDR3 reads CASSFPWTGYEQYF. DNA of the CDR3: TGTGCCAGCAGCTTCCCTTGGACAGGGTACGAGCAGTACTTC.

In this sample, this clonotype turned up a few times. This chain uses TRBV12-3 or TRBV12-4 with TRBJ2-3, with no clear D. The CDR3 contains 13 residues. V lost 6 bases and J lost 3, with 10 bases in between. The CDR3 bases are TGTGCCAGCAGGCCAGATTGGACAGATACGCAGTATTTT. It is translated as CASRPDWTDTQYF.

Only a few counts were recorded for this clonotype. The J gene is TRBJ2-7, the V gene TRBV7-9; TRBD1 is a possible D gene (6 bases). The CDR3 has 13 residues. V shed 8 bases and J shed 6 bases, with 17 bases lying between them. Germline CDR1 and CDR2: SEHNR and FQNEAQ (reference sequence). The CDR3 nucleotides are TGTGCCAGCTGTCCCCCAGGGGACCTCGAGCAGTACTTC. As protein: CASCPPGDLEQYF.

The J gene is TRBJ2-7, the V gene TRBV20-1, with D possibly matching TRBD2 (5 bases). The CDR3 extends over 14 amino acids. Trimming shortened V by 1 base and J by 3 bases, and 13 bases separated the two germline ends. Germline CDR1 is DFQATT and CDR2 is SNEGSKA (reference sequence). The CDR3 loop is CSARVPSGFYEQYF. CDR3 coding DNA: TGCAGTGCTAGAGTACCTTCGGGGTTCTACGAGCAGTACTTC.

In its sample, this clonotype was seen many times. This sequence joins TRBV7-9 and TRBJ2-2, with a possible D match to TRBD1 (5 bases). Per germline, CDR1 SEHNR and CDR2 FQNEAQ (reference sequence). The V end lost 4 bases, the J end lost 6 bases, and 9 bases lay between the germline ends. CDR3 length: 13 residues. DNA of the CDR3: TGTGCCAGCAGCTCTCAGGGCTCCGGGGAGCTGTTTTTT. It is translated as CASSSQGSGELFF. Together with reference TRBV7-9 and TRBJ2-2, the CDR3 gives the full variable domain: DTGVSQNPRHKITKRGQNVTFRCDPISEHNRLYWYRQTLGQGPEFLTYFQNEAQLEKSRLLSDRFSAERPKGSFSTLEIQRTEQGDSAMYLCASSSQGSGELFFGEGSRLTVL.

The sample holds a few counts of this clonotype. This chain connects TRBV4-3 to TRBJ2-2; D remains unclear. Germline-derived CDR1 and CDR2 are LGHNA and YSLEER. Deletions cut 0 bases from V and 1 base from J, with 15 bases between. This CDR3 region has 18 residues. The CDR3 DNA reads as TGCGCCAGCAGCCAAGAGCTTTTCATTCAGCGGAACACCGGGGAGCTGTTTTTT. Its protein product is CASSQELFIQRNTGELFF.